Included here is one T cell receptor (beta chain) sequence, with context. Its antigen is unknown. cDNA serving as the sequencing template came from extracted, reverse transcribed RNA. The table came from immunoSEQ multiplex PCR; TCRdb's copy has only in-frame clones and leaves some out. The sample lists about 290,000 clones, 58% occurring once. Treatment meaning: oral pan-JAK inhibitor, 5-10 mg twice daily. Trimming at V came to 8 bases and at J to 4 bases, leaving 7 bases not matched to a gene. The V gene's germline CDR1 is GTSNPN and CDR2 SVGIG (reference sequence). CDR3 length equals 14 residues. This record comes from a study of CD8+ T cells in alopecia areata. Whole-study results and caveats: Scalp sequencing captures resident alphabeta T cells of normal skin too.

The genes are TRBV30 and TRBJ2-2; 10 bases agree with TRBD2. The receptor was isolated from a human donor with alopecia areata. The source material was CD4+ T cells sorted from blood, sampled at week 24, from a patient treated with tofacitinib. As DNA, the CDR3 is TGTGCCCGGGGTAGCGGGGGGTCCACCGGGGAGCTGTTTTTT. Its protein product is CARGSGGSTGELFF.